This TCR beta chain is drawn from a study of metastatic and nonmetastatic thyroid tumors. In the study overall: Comparative analysis of repertoires was undertaken across blood and tumor or nodule tissue obtained from malignant and benign thyroid patients. Findings and caveats of the study: Across blood and tumor, TCR beta diversity in malignant thyroid tumors was reportedly significantly higher than in benign nodules.

This clone was counted at least ten times. Its antigen remains unidentified. The authors' processing: To classify distant metastasis in papillary thyroid cancer, a model was built from CDR3 differences across clinicopathological groups. With MiXCR, TCRdb called clones anew from the PCR reads. These V and J calls are TCRdb output, not the study's own analysis. The sample holds about 33,000 clones; 15% to 20% are singletons and the top ten take 12%. Patients were all untreated before their thyroid surgery. V lost 1 base and J lost 3, with 13 bases in between. Germline loops: CDR1 MGHDK, CDR2 SYGVNS. The CDR3 loop spans 15 amino acids.

The V gene is TRBV25-1, the J gene TRBJ2-7; D is uncertain. This receptor was identified in a male donor with papillary thyroid cancer or a benign thyroid nodule (not recorded which). Some clones in this sample may be carry-over from other donors' samples. Sequenced material: blood. The CDR3 bases are TGTGCCAGCAGTGAATCTCGACGAGCTAACTACGAGCAGTACTTC. Translation gives CASSESRRANYEQYF.